These 13 T cell receptor beta chains were all obtained from the same sample, sequenced in a study of shared clonotypes between healthy human individuals (dated by TCRdb to the early 2020s). Preparation of the library involved the immunoSEQ multiplex PCR assay. TCRdb provides this immuneACCESS table in a form limited to in-frame rearrangements. Some clones are lacking; in checked studies, under half of them reflect an unresolved V gene, and why the rest are absent is not known. The sample records a few million clones, 85% to 95% of which are singletons. Clones ranked in the top ten supply about 0.39% of the sample. Sequenced input: naive CD4+ T cells from PBMCs. Taken with the paper, the label for cell subset or site translates to: CD45RA+ positively selected. The receptor source for this set is a man between 18 and 35 years old in good health. Some clones in this sample may be carry-over from other donors' samples.

This rearrangement joins TRBV6-5 to TRBJ2-1; weak D call: TRBD2 (5 bases). Germline V CDR1 and CDR2: MNHEY, SVGAGI. V was clipped by 0 bases and J by 4 bases, with 13 bases between them. The CDR3 extends over 16 amino acids. This CDR3 reads CASSYSRERLYNEQFF. In DNA, the CDR3 is TGTGCCAGCAGTTACTCGAGGGAGAGACTGTACAATGAGCAGTTCTTC.

The V gene is TRBV2, the J gene TRBJ2-4; 8 bases map to TRBD1. CDR1 and CDR2 (germline): SNHLY, FYNNEI. This CDR3 has 15 residues. V lost 0 bases to trimming and J lost 4 bases; unmatched junction nucleotides: 2. The CDR3 here is CASSEAQGAKNIQYF. The CDR3 coding sequence is TGTGCCAGCAGTGAAGCGCAGGGGGCGAAAAACATTCAGTACTTC.

V gene TRBV7-6 combines with J gene TRBJ2-7; 14 positions agree with TRBD2. Germline V lookup: CDR1 SGHVS, CDR2 FNYEAQ. There are 18 residues in the CDR3. After removal of 4 bases from V and 2 bases from J, the junction contained 10 bases not matched to a gene. The CDR3 DNA follows: TGTGCCAGCAGCTCTATTGGGACTAGCGGGAGTACCCCCTACGAGCAGTACTTC. Its translation: CASSSIGTSGSTPYEQYF.

The chain has TRBV5-1 and TRBJ1-1; D ambiguous. The V end was cut by 0 bases, the J end by 6 bases, with 15 bases between. CDR1 SGHRS and CDR2 YFSETQ come from the germline V gene. CDR3 size: 15 residues. The CDR3 bases are TGCGCCAGCAGCTTGGCGGGCGCCGCCGGTGCTGAAGCTTTCTTT. Translating it yields CASSLAGAAGAEAFF.

V and J are TRBV5-6 and TRBJ1-1; 8 bases align to TRBD1. The CDR3 extends over 16 amino acids. V lost 2 bases, J lost 0 bases, and 6 bases stayed unmatched. CDR1 is SGHDT, CDR2 YYEEEE, per germline. CDR3 sequence reads: CASSFYSTGVNTEAFF. In DNA form, the CDR3 reads TGTGCCAGCAGCTTTTATTCGACAGGGGTGAACACTGAAGCTTTCTTT.

The J gene is TRBJ2-5, the V gene TRBV6-5, with D tentatively TRBD1 or TRBD2 (5 bases each). The CDR3 sequence is 14 residues long. With 7 bases removed from V and 5 bases from J, the gap between germline ends came to 17 bases. Germline CDR1 and CDR2: MNHEY and SVGAGI. This CDR3 reads CASTRDGSGETQYF. CDR3 DNA sequence: TGTGCCAGCACTCGGGACGGATCGGGGGAGACCCAGTACTTC.

The chain is built from TRBV7-2 and TRBJ1-2; 8 nucleotides agree with TRBD1. With V trimmed by 5 bases and J by 5 bases, 10 bases remained unmatched. Germline lookup yields CDR1 SGHTA and CDR2 FQGNSA. The CDR3 spans 15 residues. In nucleotides, the CDR3 is TGTGCCAGCAGCCCGGAACCACAGGGGGTTTATGGCTACACCTTC. It specifies CASSPEPQGVYGYTF.

The V gene is TRBV12-5, the J gene TRBJ2-3; D might be TRBD2 (6 bases). The CDR3 is made up of 13 amino acids. The germline V gene has CDR1 LGHNT and CDR2 FRNRAP. For the CDR3, the DNA is TGTGCCAGCCGCGGGGCCGGCACAGATACGCAGTATTTT. Translation: CASRGAGTDTQYF. The whole variable domain, filled in from reference TRBV12-5 and TRBJ2-3, reads DARVTQTPRHKVTEMGQEVTMRCQPILGHNTVFWYRQTMMQGLELLAYFRNRAPLDDSGMPKDRFSAEMPDATLATLKIQPSEPRDSAVYFCASRGAGTDTQYFGPGTRLTVL.

The chain couples TRBV6-6 to TRBJ2-1, with 13 nucleotides matching TRBD2. CDR3 length: 15 residues. The J segment lost 7 bases and the V segment lost 6 bases, leaving 6 bases of the junction unmatched. Germline V gene data show CDR1 as MNHNY and CDR2 as SVGAGI (reference sequence). The CDR3 is CASRPLAGGPNEQFF. CDR3 DNA sequence: TGTGCCAGCAGACCACTAGCGGGAGGGCCGAATGAGCAGTTCTTC.

CDR3 in DNA: TGTGCCTGGAGGATAGCGGGAGGGGCCTCCTACGAGCAGTACTTC. Translated: CAWRIAGGASYEQYF. The rearrangement uses TRBV30 and TRBJ2-7, with 11 bases aligning to TRBD2. Germline trimming cut 3 bases from V and 0 bases from J; bases unmatched to any gene: 4. The CDR3 length is 15 residues. The germline gives CDR1 GTSNPN, CDR2 SVGIG (reference sequence).

This clone was picked up one time. The CDR3 DNA is TGTGCCACCAGCAGGAAGGCGCTGGGGAATCAGCCCCAGCATTTT. Translated: CATSRKALGNQPQHF. The V call is TRBV15, the J call TRBJ1-5; no firm D call. The V gene's germline CDR1 is LNHNV and CDR2 YYDKDF (reference sequence). V lost 3 bases and J 4 bases, leaving 13 bases between the germline ends. CDR3 length equals 15 residues. Full variable domain (remainder filled in from reference TRBV15 and TRBJ1-5): DAMVIQNPRYQVTQFGKPVTLSCSQTLNHNVMYWYQQKSSQAPKLLFHYYDKDFNNEADTPDNFQSRRPNTSFCFLDIRSPGLGDTAMYLCATSRKALGNQPQHFGDGTRLSIL.

The J gene is TRBJ2-1, the V gene TRBV5-6, with TRBD1 matching over 7 bases. This CDR3 region has 16 residues. Germline CDR1 reads SGHDT; CDR2 reads YYEEEE. V gave up 0 bases and J gave up 1 base; unmatched junction bases: 4. CDR3 region: CASSLVRDRSYNEQFF. Here the CDR3 DNA reads TGTGCCAGCAGCTTGGTACGGGACAGATCCTACAATGAGCAGTTCTTC.

The chain combines TRBV10-2 with TRBJ2-3; D may be TRBD1 (5 bases). CDR1 is WSHSY and CDR2 is SAAADI in the germline V gene. The CDR3 runs to 14 residues. V shed 10 bases and J shed 2 bases, with 16 bases lying between them. CDR3 in amino acids: CATRDSGSTDTQYF. CDR3 coding DNA: TGCGCCACCAGGGATTCCGGCTCCACAGATACGCAGTATTTT.